Detailed here is one T cell receptor beta chain. The method was immunoSEQ multiplex PCR; TCRdb's version includes in-frame clones alone and lacks a portion of them. The data hold hundreds of thousands of clones, with approximately 86% observed a single time. This sample stems from a study of blood T cell repertoires in COVID-19. Study-level background: Samples representing acute and convalescent COVID-19 were sourced from the United States, Italy and Spain.

Germline values: CDR1 SEHNR, CDR2 FQNEAQ (reference sequence). Trimming left V 2 bases short and J 0 bases short, with 6 bases between. CDR3 length: 14 residues. The sequenced sample was PBMCs or T cells enriched from blood (not recorded which). The J gene is TRBJ2-3, the V gene TRBV7-9, with D tentatively TRBD2 (5 bases). The sequence was collected from a woman aged 30 to 39 with acute COVID-19. DNA for the CDR3: TGTGCCAGCAGCTTAAGAGGGAGCACAGATACGCAGTATTTT. This sequence encodes CASSLRGSTDTQYF.